This TCR beta chain was captured in a study of shared clonotypes between healthy human individuals. Study summary: Contributing individuals were two females and three males aged 18 to 49.

Assay execution proceeded at the deep level. Libraries were prepared by immunoSEQ multiplex PCR; TCRdb keeps only in-frame clonotypes and omits some of them. The table includes some 100,000 clones, about 63% detected once. This clone was recorded many times. A much larger clone sits a single nucleotide away, making a read error possible. Other nucleotide sequences from this sample produce the same CDR3. Per the germline V gene, CDR1 is MNHEY and CDR2 is SVGAGI. V lost 6 bases and J lost 2, with 8 bases in between. The CDR3 is 13 residues long. The receptor's source is a woman in her twenties or thirties in good health. What was sequenced was memory CD8+ T cells sorted from blood. Subset described: CD45RO+ cells pooled with CCR7-negative TemRA cells. The rearrangement joins TRBV6-5 to TRBJ1-5; D unclear. CDR3 in amino acids: CASRAVGNQPQHF. The CDR3 coding sequence is TGTGCCAGCAGGGCAGTCGGCAATCAGCCCCAGCATTTT.